Shown below are 19 T cell receptor beta chains from a single sample sequenced in a study of OX40 agonist ivuxolimab in advanced cancers. Libraries were constructed by the immunoSEQ multiplex PCR assay. The clones in this table, taken by TCRdb from immuneACCESS, are in-frame only. Not every clone is retained; where verified, under half of the shortfall comes from an unresolved V gene, and the cause of the rest is unknown. Within this sample are 70,000 to 95,000 clones, with about 93% of them counted one time only. The top ten constitute approximately 1.2% of the sample. This specimen consisted of CD4+ or CD8+ T cells sorted from blood, obtained in a trial of the OX40 agonist ivuxolimab. These receptors were collected from an adult with an advanced solid tumor such as melanoma, head and neck, liver or kidney cancer.

This clone was counted once. The chain recombines TRBV7-3 with TRBJ2-6, with a tentative D call TRBD2 (6 bases). CDR1 and CDR2 (germline): SGHTA, FQGTGA. V lost 5 bases and J 3 bases, leaving 8 bases between the germline ends. CDR3 length: 14 residues. The CDR3 DNA reads as TGTGCCAGCAGCCCCGGGGGTGGGGCCAACGTCCTGACTTTC. Translating it yields CASSPGGGANVLTF. Supplemented by reference TRBV7-3 and TRBJ2-6, the full variable domain reads GAGVSQTPSNKVTEKGKYVELRCDPISGHTALYWYRQSLGQGPEFLIYFQGTGAADDSGLPNDRFFAVRPEGSVSTLKIQRTERGDSAVYLCASSPGGGANVLTFGAGSRLTVL.

This chain joins TRBV6-1 and TRBJ1-5; no clear D. The CDR3 length is 15 residues. V lost 2 bases and J 1 base, leaving 9 bases between the germline ends. Germline V gene sequence: CDR1 MNHNS, CDR2 SASEGT. The CDR3 is CASSEQSQSNQPQHF. The DNA of the CDR3 is TGTGCCAGCAGTGAACAGTCACAGAGCAATCAGCCCCAGCATTTT.

CDR3 bases: TGTGCCAGCAGCTTAAACAGGGCACAGGTAGACGAGCAGTACTTC. Its protein is CASSLNRAQVDEQYF. The chain uses TRBV11-2 and TRBJ2-7; TRBD1 is a possible D gene (6 bases). V lost 2 bases to trimming and J lost 5 bases, with 16 bases between them. Germline V lookup: CDR1 SGHAT, CDR2 FQNNGV. The CDR3 spans 15 residues.

This chain connects TRBV10-1 to TRBJ2-7; 7 bases match TRBD1. The germline gives CDR1 WNHNN, CDR2 SYGVQD (reference sequence). J lost 7 bases, V lost 10 bases, and 13 bases had no gene match. This CDR3 contains 13 residues. CDR3 sequence (DNA): TGCGCCACCACAGGAGACAGGGAATGGGAGCAGTACTTC. Its translation is CATTGDREWEQYF.

This sequence joins TRBV28 and TRBJ2-7; 9 bases match TRBD1. The CDR3 consists of 15 residues. CDR1 is MDHEN and CDR2 is SYDVKM in the germline V gene. Trimming cost V 7 bases and J 7 bases; bases outside gene matches: 14. CDR3 in amino acids: CASTNYQQGAGEQYF. CDR3 coding DNA: TGTGCCAGCACCAATTACCAACAGGGGGCGGGAGAGCAGTACTTC.

The rearrangement links TRBV5-6 to TRBJ1-4; D perhaps matches TRBD1 (5 bases). The V and J ends lost 0 bases and 12 bases respectively, with 12 bases between them. The CDR3 length is 13 residues. CDR1 and CDR2 from the germline V gene are SGHDT and YYEEEE. Written as DNA, the CDR3 is TGTGCCAGCAGCTTGGGGGGCAGGGAGGAACTGTTTTTT. Its protein is CASSLGGREELFF.

This clone appeared a single time. The V call is TRBV5-1, the J call TRBJ2-1, with TRBD2 identical over 10 bases. Unmatched junction bases numbered 6, after V lost 4 bases and J lost 5 bases. From germline, CDR1 is SGHRS and CDR2 YFSETQ. There are 15 residues in the CDR3. CDR3 sequence: CASSIRTSGDNEQFF. The CDR3 DNA reads as TGCGCCAGCAGCATTAGGACTAGCGGAGACAATGAGCAGTTCTTC.

CDR3 residues: CASSTPQGTGELFF. The CDR3 DNA is TGTGCCAGCAGCACCCCACAGGGGACCGGGGAGCTGTTTTTT. The J gene is TRBJ2-2, the V gene TRBV28, with 7 bases aligning to TRBD1. V gave up 6 bases and J gave up 5 bases; unmatched junction bases: 6. The CDR3 runs 14 residues. CDR1 and CDR2 (germline): MDHEN, SYDVKM.

The chain uses TRBV9 and TRBJ2-3; D possibly corresponds to TRBD2 (6 bases). Germline V CDR1 and CDR2: SGDLS, YYNGEE. Trimming removed 2 bases from V and 1 base from J, with 11 bases in between. CDR3 length: 15 residues. CDR3 DNA: TGTGCCAGCAGCGTGGCGATAGCGGGCACAGATACGCAGTATTTT. The encoded protein is CASSVAIAGTDTQYF.

V and J are TRBV2 and TRBJ2-4; weak D call: TRBD2 (5 bases). Germline CDR1 SNHLY, CDR2 FYNNEI. CDR3 length: 15 residues. V lost 7 bases and J 0 bases, leaving 13 bases between the germline ends. CDR3 protein: CASMAGELAKNIQYF. The CDR3, as DNA: TGTGCCAGCATGGCCGGGGAACTAGCCAAAAACATTCAGTACTTC.

V and J are TRBV6-5 and TRBJ1-1, with 9 nucleotides matching TRBD1. Germline V gene data show CDR1 as MNHEY and CDR2 as SVGAGI. The CDR3 extends over 14 amino acids. V gave up 6 bases and J gave up 1 base; unmatched junction bases: 3. The chain's CDR3 is CASRRQGGNTEAFF. In DNA, the CDR3 is TGTGCCAGCAGGAGACAGGGGGGGAACACTGAAGCTTTCTTT.

The rearrangement uses TRBV28 and TRBJ2-1, with 10 bases matching TRBD2. This CDR3 comprises 15 residues. Losses at the gene ends were 4 bases for V and 7 bases for J; bases not matched to a gene: 7. Germline V gene lookup returns CDR1 MDHEN and CDR2 SYDVKM. The CDR3 DNA reads as TGTGCCAGCAGTTCCAGCGGGAGGGGCGTGAATGAGCAGTTCTTC. It encodes CASSSSGRGVNEQFF. The whole variable domain, remainder taken from reference TRBV28 and TRBJ2-1, is DVKVTQSSRYLVKRTGEKVFLECVQDMDHENMFWYRQDPGLGLRLIYFSYDVKMKEKGDIPEGYSVSREKKERFSLILESASTNQTSMYLCASSSSGRGVNEQFFGPGTRLTVL.

J is TRBJ2-1 and V is TRBV28; a possible D gene is TRBD2 (6 bases). The CDR3 loop spans 15 amino acids. V gave up 4 bases and J gave up 11 bases, with 21 bases separating them. Germline CDR1 and CDR2: MDHEN and SYDVKM. The CDR3, as DNA: TGTGCCAGCAGTTCTCGTTCGGAGGGAGAGGGTAAGCAGTTCTTC. Its protein product is CASSSRSEGEGKQFF. The full variable domain, rest sourced from reference TRBV28 and TRBJ2-1, is DVKVTQSSRYLVKRTGEKVFLECVQDMDHENMFWYRQDPGLGLRLIYFSYDVKMKEKGDIPEGYSVSREKKERFSLILESASTNQTSMYLCASSSRSEGEGKQFFGPGTRLTVL.

This sequence joins TRBV11-2 and TRBJ1-3; possible D gene TRBD1, 6 bases. Germline assignment: CDR1 SGHAT and CDR2 FQNNGV. This CDR3 is built from 15 residues. The ends were cut back, 4 bases at V and 4 bases at J, with 14 bases in the middle. The CDR3 sequence: CASSWTDLEGNTIYF. As DNA, the CDR3 is TGTGCCAGCAGCTGGACAGACCTGGAGGGAAACACCATATATTTT.

The chain links TRBV28 to TRBJ2-3; 8 bases are a match to TRBD2. CDR1 and CDR2 from the germline V gene are MDHEN and SYDVKM. The CDR3 sequence is 17 residues long. The V segment lost 3 bases and the J segment 1 base; nucleotides outside the gene matches: 9. The CDR3 coding sequence is TGTGCCAGCAGTTTGCGTTGGCGGGAGGAGGGCACAGATACGCAGTATTTT. It translates to CASSLRWREEGTDTQYF. The full variable domain, with the rest looked up from reference TRBV28 and TRBJ2-3, is DVKVTQSSRYLVKRTGEKVFLECVQDMDHENMFWYRQDPGLGLRLIYFSYDVKMKEKGDIPEGYSVSREKKERFSLILESASTNQTSMYLCASSLRWREEGTDTQYFGPGTRLTVL.

This clone appeared a single time. The genes are TRBV4-1 and TRBJ1-4; D is unclear. Germline V CDR1 and CDR2: MGHRA, YSYEKL. Trimming removed 1 base at V and 8 bases at J, with 14 bases between. The CDR3 consists of 15 residues. CDR3 nucleotides: TGCGCCAGCAGCCAAGCGGAAAGACTGGTCGAAAAACTGTTTTTT. It yields the protein CASSQAERLVEKLFF.

This clone has just one count. This chain connects TRBV10-1 to TRBJ2-7, with D unresolved. Trimming cost V 6 bases and J 3 bases, with 6 bases left between them. Looked up from germline, CDR1 is WNHNN and CDR2 is SYGVQD (reference sequence). The CDR3 sequence is 11 residues long. CDR3 nucleotides: TGCGCCAGCAGGTCCTTCTACGAGCAGTACTTC. It yields the protein CASRSFYEQYF.

The V gene is TRBV27, the J gene TRBJ2-1, with TRBD2 identical over 7 bases. The CDR3 totals 14 residues. V was clipped by 3 bases and J by 7 bases; unmatched bases: 6. CDR1 and CDR2 (germline): MNHEY, SMNVEV (reference sequence). The CDR3 DNA sequence: TGTGCCAGCAGTTTGGGGGGAGGGCGGAATGAGCAGTTCTTC. Translated, it gives CASSLGGGRNEQFF.

The rearrangement joins TRBV7-8 to TRBJ2-4; D unclear. The CDR3 has 15 residues. Germline V lookup: CDR1 SGHVS, CDR2 FQNEAQ. Trimming took 1 base from V and 0 from J, leaving 7 bases between them. The CDR3, as DNA: TGTGCCAGCAGCTTAGGCTATTTAGCCAAAAACATTCAGTACTTC. Translating it yields CASSLGYLAKNIQYF.